These 21 T cell receptor beta chains share one sample of origin, sequenced in a study of response to subunit inactivated influenza vaccine. From the RT-PCR reads, TCRdb called clonotypes with MiXCR, one entry per CDR3 protein. The data show hundreds of thousands of distinct CDR3 sequences, under 15% seen once. Sequences were derived from PBMCs from blood, sampled roughly 6 weeks after vaccination. These receptors all stem from a man aged 45-60 years who received an inactivated influenza vaccine.

This clonotype has more than one count but fewer than ten. The J gene is TRBJ2-7, the V gene TRBV7-2; possible D gene TRBD2, 5 bases. There are 14 residues in the CDR3. V dropped 5 bases and J dropped 2 bases, with 13 bases sitting between them. CDR1 is SGHTA and CDR2 is FQGNSA in the germline V gene. In DNA form, the CDR3 reads TGTGCCAGCAGCCCGGTGGGAGCGGCCTACGAGCAGTACTTC. Protein sequence: CASSPVGAAYEQYF.

The V gene is TRBV14, the J gene TRBJ1-6; maybe TRBD1 (5 bases). Germline V gene lookup returns CDR1 SGHDN and CDR2 FVKESK. V gave up 3 bases and J gave up 7 bases, with 13 bases separating them. The CDR3 length is 15 residues. CDR3 region: CASSQIQGRNSPLHF. The CDR3 DNA reads as TGTGCCAGCAGCCAGATTCAGGGAAGAAATTCACCCCTCCACTTT.

This clonotype has just a few counts. V and J are TRBV18 and TRBJ2-5; D is unclear. The CDR3 runs to 13 residues. The germline V gene encodes CDR1 KGHSH and CDR2 LQKENI. The V and J ends lost 3 bases and 5 bases respectively, with 10 bases between them. CDR3 region: CASSPLSGETQYF. The DNA of the CDR3 is TGTGCCAGCTCACCCCTGAGTGGGGAGACCCAGTACTTC.

There are a few counts of this clonotype. The gene calls are TRBV6-5 and TRBJ2-7; 7 bases map to TRBD2. Trimming took 2 bases from V and 0 from J; bases not matched to a gene: 13. The CDR3 covers 18 residues. The germline gives CDR1 MNHEY, CDR2 SVGAGI. The CDR3 reads CASSYPPGGTPSSYEQYF. DNA for the CDR3: TGTGCCAGCAGTTACCCCCCGGGGGGTACGCCTAGCTCCTACGAGCAGTACTTC.

This clonotype was detected a few times. J is TRBJ2-7 and V is TRBV4-1; tentatively, D is TRBD1 (6 bases). V lost 2 bases to trimming and J lost 6 bases, with 17 bases between them. This CDR3 has 15 residues. Germline CDR1 MGHRA, CDR2 YSYEKL. The CDR3 DNA reads TGCGCCAGCAGCCAAACCACAGGGTTTGGCTCCGAGCAGTACTTC. It translates to CASSQTTGFGSEQYF.

This clonotype was seen only a few times. The rearrangement uses TRBV24-1 and TRBJ1-1; D ambiguous. Germline V gene lookup returns CDR1 KGHDR and CDR2 SFDVKD. The CDR3 has 17 residues. Trimming removed 1 base from V and 1 base from J, with 15 bases in between. The CDR3 DNA reads TGTGCCACCAGTGATTTCTTATTACAAGAACAGAACACTGAAGCTTTCTTT. Its translation is CATSDFLLQEQNTEAFF.

The table lists this clonotype with a few counts. The chain carries TRBV10-3 and TRBJ2-5, with 8 bases matching TRBD1. Germline V lookup: CDR1 ENHRY, CDR2 SYGVKD. CDR3 length: 15 amino acids. Germline trimming cut 6 bases from V and 4 bases from J; bases unmatched to any gene: 10. The CDR3 DNA sequence: TGTGCCATCAGACAGACAGGGGTTAGAGGAGAGACCCAGTACTTC. It yields the protein CAIRQTGVRGETQYF.

V and J are TRBV20-1 and TRBJ2-7; TRBD2 aligns across 7 bases. Germline V CDR1 and CDR2: DFQATT, SNEGSKA (reference sequence). The length of the CDR3 is 15 residues. The J segment lost 2 bases and the V segment lost 1 base, leaving 8 bases of the junction unmatched. The CDR3 coding sequence is TGCAGTGCTAGAGGGGCTAGCGGTGTTCCCTACGAGCAGTACTTC. Amino acids: CSARGASGVPYEQYF.

This clonotype was detected many times. V and J are TRBV10-3 and TRBJ1-2; no definite D call. Germline loops: CDR1 ENHRY, CDR2 SYGVKD. This CDR3 is built from 14 residues. V lost 5 bases, J lost 1 base, and 11 bases lay in between. In DNA, the CDR3 is TGTGCCATCAGTTCTGGGGTTAATAACTATGGCTACACCTTC. Translated: CAISSGVNNYGYTF.

This clonotype was counted only a few times. The gene calls are TRBV4-3 and TRBJ2-1; 7 bases map to TRBD1. This CDR3 contains 16 residues. Germline V gene data show CDR1 as LGHNA and CDR2 as YSLEER. V lost 2 bases, J lost 3 bases, and 7 bases stayed unmatched. The CDR3 protein is CASSQNRGGFYNEQFF. The CDR3 DNA reads TGCGCCAGCAGCCAAAACAGGGGTGGCTTCTACAATGAGCAGTTCTTC.

This clonotype was found a few times. CDR3 amino acids: CASGRVENIQYF. CDR3 coding DNA: TGTGCCAGCGGGAGGGTGGAAAACATTCAGTACTTC. This rearrangement joins TRBV7-2 to TRBJ2-4; 7 bases align to TRBD2. CDR3 size: 12 residues. Germline V lookup: CDR1 SGHTA, CDR2 FQGNSA. With 8 bases clipped from V and 5 bases from J, the junction kept 3 bases outside the gene matches. The full variable domain, in which reference TRBV7-2 and TRBJ2-4 provide the parts outside the CDR3, is GAGVSQSPSNKVTEKGKDVELRCDPISGHTALYWYRQSLGQGLEFLIYFQGNSAPDKSGLPSDRFSAERTGGSVSTLTIQRTQQEDSAVYLCASGRVENIQYFGAGTRLSVL.

The V and J genes are TRBV28 and TRBJ1-1; D perhaps matches TRBD1 (5 bases). Germline CDR1 reads MDHEN; CDR2 reads SYDVKM. V lost 5 bases and J lost 0, with 13 bases in between. The CDR3 runs to 15 residues. The CDR3 sequence: CASSPTGRLNTEAFF. CDR3 DNA: TGTGCCAGCAGTCCGACGGGACGGTTGAACACTGAAGCTTTCTTT.

The chain carries TRBV11-2 and TRBJ2-7, with a tentative D call TRBD2 (6 bases). V was trimmed by 3 bases and J by 2 bases, leaving 14 bases between them. From germline, CDR1 is SGHAT and CDR2 FQNNGV. The CDR3 contains 15 residues. The CDR3 DNA sequence: TGTGCCAGCAGCTTTTCCCCGGGACTCACCTACGAGCAGTACTTC. Protein sequence: CASSFSPGLTYEQYF.

This chain links TRBV12-3 or TRBV12-4 with TRBJ2-3, with 10 positions matching TRBD2. Trimming removed 2 bases from V and 7 bases from J; junction bases left unmatched: 6. This CDR3 region has 15 residues. The CDR3 protein is CASSLPPSGGYTQYF. The CDR3 bases are TGTGCCAGCAGTTTACCCCCTAGCGGGGGATATACGCAGTATTTT.

This clonotype has ten or more counts. As DNA, the CDR3 is TGTGCCACCAGCAGAGATGTGGGTTCGGCGGGAACTGGCTACACCTTC. This translates into CATSRDVGSAGTGYTF. The J gene is TRBJ1-2, the V gene TRBV15, with D unresolved. Germline V lookup: CDR1 LNHNV, CDR2 YYDKDF (reference sequence). The V and J ends lost 0 bases and 7 bases respectively, with 18 bases between them. The CDR3 runs to 16 residues. The full variable domain, with the rest looked up from reference TRBV15 and TRBJ1-2, is DAMVIQNPRYQVTQFGKPVTLSCSQTLNHNVMYWYQQKSSQAPKLLFHYYDKDFNNEADTPDNFQSRRPNTSFCFLDIRSPGLGDTAMYLCATSRDVGSAGTGYTFGSGTRLTVV.

This clonotype occurred a few times. This rearrangement joins TRBV5-1 to TRBJ1-2; D is ambiguous. Germline V CDR1 and CDR2: SGHRS, YFSETQ. The CDR3 contains 14 residues. The V end lost 3 bases, the J end lost 4 bases, and 13 bases lay between the germline ends. This CDR3 reads CASSSDRASYGYTF. The CDR3 DNA reads TGCGCCAGCAGCTCAGACCGGGCCAGCTATGGCTACACCTTC.

A few counts support this clonotype. The chain uses TRBV28 and TRBJ1-1; D might be TRBD1 (5 bases). From germline, CDR1 is MDHEN and CDR2 SYDVKM. This CDR3 comprises 16 residues. The V and J ends lost 5 bases and 1 base respectively, with 17 bases between them. The CDR3 loop is CASSNRQGAENTEAFF. For the CDR3, the DNA is TGTGCCAGCAGTAACCGGCAGGGCGCCGAGAACACTGAAGCTTTCTTT.

This clonotype occurred a few times. The rearrangement joins TRBV28 to TRBJ1-1; 8 bases are shared with TRBD1. Germline CDR1 reads MDHEN; CDR2 reads SYDVKM. CDR3 length: 16 amino acids. J lost 1 base, V lost 4 bases, and 8 bases had no gene match. The CDR3 DNA is TGTGCCAGCAGTTCTACATGGGGACAGGCGAACACTGAAGCTTTCTTT. It codes for CASSSTWGQANTEAFF.

This clonotype turned up a few times. The chain links TRBV28 to TRBJ2-1; 10 positions match TRBD1. Germline assignment: CDR1 MDHEN and CDR2 SYDVKM. The CDR3 runs 20 residues. Trimming cost V 4 bases and J 1 base; bases outside gene matches: 16. DNA of the CDR3: TGTGCCAGCAGTTCCCCCATAGGACAGGGGGGGATGGGATCCTACAATGAGCAGTTCTTC. Its translation is CASSSPIGQGGMGSYNEQFF.

This clonotype occurred many times. The gene calls are TRBV28 and TRBJ2-7; D remains unclear. V was trimmed by 7 bases and J by 3 bases, leaving 13 bases between them. Germline assignment: CDR1 MDHEN and CDR2 SYDVKM. The CDR3 consists of 13 residues. The DNA of the CDR3 is TGTGCCAGCACCACGTCGGGCAGCTACGAGCAGTACTTC. Its protein is CASTTSGSYEQYF.

This chain uses TRBV27 with TRBJ2-7; TRBD2 aligns across 7 bases. CDR1 is MNHEY, CDR2 SMNVEV, per germline (reference sequence). There are 14 residues in the CDR3. V shed 4 bases and J 4 bases; nucleotides not matched to a gene: 7. CDR3 DNA sequence: TGTGCCAGCAGTTCCCAAGCGGGAAGGTACGAGCAGTACTTC. Translated, it gives CASSSQAGRYEQYF.